This is a list of T cell receptor beta chains from one sample in a study of shared clonotypes between healthy human individuals. The method was immunoSEQ multiplex PCR; TCRdb's version includes in-frame clones alone and lacks a portion of them. This sample has approximately 480,000 clones, with 75% to 80% found just once. The sample consisted of PBMCs. These receptors were taken from a woman between 40 and 50 years old in good health. Some clones in this sample may be carry-over from other donors' samples. CDR3s include the opening cysteine and the closing phenylalanine or tryptophan. A D gene is named only where the DNA matches it firmly. For some rows the clone size is stated as once, few or many, or as a class when expanded; others skip it.

clone size,V gene,J gene,D gene,CDR3 DNA,CDR3 protein
few,TRBV18,TRBJ1-1,-,TGTGCCAGCTCACCACGGGGGGACACTGAAGCTTTCTTT,CASSPRGDTEAFF
-,TRBV4-1,TRBJ2-1,TRBD2,TGCGCCAGCAGCCAAAGGTTAGCGGGAAGCTCCTACAATGAGCAGTTCTTC,CASSQRLAGSSYNEQFF
-,TRBV11-2,TRBJ2-7,-,TGTGCCAGCAGCTTAGGATTAGGTAGGAGCGAGCAGTACTTC,CASSLGLGRSEQYF
-,TRBV18,TRBJ2-3,TRBD1,TGTGCCAGCTCACCCAGACAGGGGGCAGCAGATACGCAGTATTTT,CASSPRQGAADTQYF
-,TRBV28,TRBJ1-2,-,TGTGCCAGCTCTTGGAGCGATGGCTACACCTTC,CASSWSDGYTF
-,TRBV15,TRBJ2-3,TRBD2,TGTGCCACCAGCAGAGGAGGGCTAGCGGGAGCAGATACGCAGTATTTT,CATSRGGLAGADTQYF
-,TRBV28,TRBJ2-1,TRBD2,TGTGCCAGCAGTCCCGGACTAGCGGGAGGGGCCTACAATGAGCAGTTCTTC,CASSPGLAGGAYNEQFF
-,TRBV7-3,TRBJ2-2,-,TGTGCCAGCAGCCCGACATTGGGGATTCCCGGGGAGCTGTTTTTT,CASSPTLGIPGELFF
-,TRBV5-1,TRBJ2-2,TRBD1,TGCGCCAGCAGCTCCCGGGACAGGGGGTTCGGGGACGGGGAGCTGTTTTTT,CASSSRDRGFGDGELFF
-,TRBV2,TRBJ2-2,TRBD2,TGTGCCAGCAGTACGTCCGGGACTAGCGGGCCCGTATCGAACACCGGGGAGCTGTTTTTT,CASSTSGTSGPVSNTGELFF
-,TRBV19,TRBJ1-5,-,TGTGCCAGTAGTATCTCGGAACACCTTTATCAGCCCCAGCATTTT,CASSISEHLYQPQHF